Listed here are 27 T cell receptor beta chains from one sample, sequenced in a study of cytomegalovirus exposure and HLA in healthy donors. Vbeta (60) and Jbeta (13) primers were used in the PCR. TCRdb's table, derived via immunoSEQ multiplex PCR, lists solely in-frame clones and lacks some. The table records 100,000 to 150,000 clones, around three quarters of them present only once. The sample consisted of PBMCs. Receptors originate from a woman aged 55-70 years in good health and CMV-seropositive.

This clone occurred a few times. The chain joins TRBV29-1 to TRBJ2-1, with a tentative D call TRBD1 (5 bases). This CDR3 spans 14 amino acids. CDR1 and CDR2 from the germline V gene are SQVTM and ANQGSEA. V lost 5 bases and J 6 bases, leaving 17 bases between the germline ends. Here the CDR3 DNA reads TGCAGCGTTTTACCCCCAGGGAAGGTCAATGAGCAGTTCTTC. This encodes CSVLPPGKVNEQFF.

The gene calls are TRBV7-8 and TRBJ2-1, with 11 bases that match TRBD2. V was clipped by 5 bases and J by 10 bases; unmatched bases: 7. CDR3 length: 14 amino acids. CDR1 and CDR2 from the germline V gene are SGHVS and FQNEAQ. CDR3 region: CASSKIAGGLEQFF. CDR3 nucleotide sequence: TGTGCCAGCAGCAAAATAGCGGGGGGGCTCGAGCAGTTCTTC.

This chain joins TRBV7-6 and TRBJ2-5, with D perhaps TRBD2 (5 bases). Germline V gene lookup returns CDR1 SGHVS and CDR2 FNYEAQ. Trimming pared 3 bases from V and 5 bases from J, leaving 16 bases between. The length of the CDR3 is 15 residues. CDR3 sequence reads: CASSFGGAPGETQYF. DNA of the CDR3: TGTGCCAGCAGCTTTGGCGGCGCACCGGGGGAGACCCAGTACTTC. Combining the CDR3 with reference TRBV7-6 and TRBJ2-5 gives the whole variable domain GAGVSQSPRYKVTKRGQDVALRCDPISGHVSLYWYRQALGQGPEFLTYFNYEAQQDKSGLPNDRFSAERPEGSISTLTIQRTEQRDSAMYRCASSFGGAPGETQYFGPGTRLLVL.

The rearrangement links TRBV25-1 to TRBJ1-1; maybe TRBD1 (5 bases). This CDR3 has 13 residues. The V end lost 6 bases, the J end lost 1 base, and 9 bases lay between the germline ends. Germline V CDR1 and CDR2: MGHDK, SYGVNS. This CDR3 reads CASSSTGNTEAFF. The DNA of the CDR3 is TGTGCCAGCAGCTCCACAGGGAACACTGAAGCTTTCTTT.

The CDR3 bases are TGTGCCAGCAGTGGACAGGGGAAGAACACTGAAGCTTTCTTT. This translates into CASSGQGKNTEAFF. The chain employs TRBV6-5 and TRBJ1-1; 9 bases are a match to TRBD1. The CDR3 loop spans 14 amino acids. V lost 5 bases to trimming and J lost 1 base; unmatched junction nucleotides: 2. The V gene's germline CDR1 is MNHEY and CDR2 SVGAGI.

J is TRBJ1-4 and V is TRBV9; no clear D. Looked up from germline, CDR1 is SGDLS and CDR2 is YYNGEE. The CDR3 covers 14 residues. V was clipped by 0 bases and J by 4 bases, with 7 bases between them. The CDR3 spells CASSVAAGNEKLFF. The CDR3 DNA is TGTGCCAGCAGCGTAGCGGCGGGTAATGAAAAACTGTTTTTT.

In DNA form, the CDR3 reads TGTGCCAGCAGTACTGACGGACTAGCGGGGGTGTATGAGCAGTTCTTC. Translation gives CASSTDGLAGVYEQFF. The chain joins TRBV2 to TRBJ2-1; 13 nucleotides align to TRBD2. J was trimmed by 8 bases and V by 5 bases; bases with no gene match: 9. The V gene's germline CDR1 is SNHLY and CDR2 FYNNEI. The CDR3 spans 16 residues.

The rearrangement links TRBV6-4 to TRBJ2-3, with 11 bases aligning to TRBD2. Germline V lookup: CDR1 MRHNA, CDR2 SNTAGT. The J segment lost 6 bases and the V segment lost 6 bases, leaving 5 bases of the junction unmatched. CDR3 size: 14 residues. CDR3 nucleotide sequence: TGTGCCAGCAGCGGGACTAGCGGTCGGGATACGCAGTATTTT. Its protein product is CASSGTSGRDTQYF.

The DNA of the CDR3 is TGTGCCAGCAGCCAAGTCAGGCGACGGCTCTATGGCTACACCTTC. This encodes CASSQVRRRLYGYTF. The rearrangement uses TRBV14 and TRBJ1-2; D ambiguous. The V and J ends lost 1 base and 4 bases respectively, with 13 bases between them. Germline V lookup: CDR1 SGHDN, CDR2 FVKESK. The CDR3 consists of 15 residues.

The chain couples TRBV15 to TRBJ2-1; 16 nucleotides align to TRBD2. CDR3 length equals 19 residues. V was pared by 2 bases and J by 3 bases, with 7 bases of the junction left unmatched. Germline V lookup: CDR1 LNHNV, CDR2 YYDKDF (reference sequence). This chain's CDR3 is CATSRIPGLAGGFYNEQFF. The DNA for the CDR3 is TGTGCCACCAGCAGAATACCGGGACTAGCGGGGGGGTTCTACAATGAGCAGTTCTTC.

The gene calls are TRBV11-2 and TRBJ2-5, with a possible D match to TRBD2 (7 bases). The germline V gene encodes CDR1 SGHAT and CDR2 FQNNGV. The CDR3 is 15 amino acids. Trimming took 8 bases from V and 4 from J, leaving 20 bases between them. The CDR3 is CASLAGGAGAETQYF. The CDR3 DNA is TGTGCCAGCCTCGCTGGGGGGGCGGGGGCAGAGACCCAGTACTTC.

The chain links TRBV4-2 to TRBJ1-2, with unresolved D. The CDR3 loop spans 13 amino acids. In germline, CDR1 is LGHNA, CDR2 YNFKEQ. V lost 1 base and J 4 bases, leaving 7 bases between the germline ends. Written as DNA, the CDR3 is TGTGCCAGCAGCCAAGGGCGGGTCTATGGCTACACCTTC. This sequence encodes CASSQGRVYGYTF.

The gene calls are TRBV28 and TRBJ2-7, with 9 positions matching TRBD1. This CDR3 has 12 amino acids. The germline CDR1 and CDR2 sequences are MDHEN and SYDVKM. J was trimmed by 13 bases and V by 7 bases; bases with no gene match: 11. The CDR3 is CASTTGQGRVYF. The CDR3 region has the DNA TGTGCCAGCACCACTGGACAGGGGAGGGTCTACTTC.

This clone was counted only a few times. This chain joins TRBV28 and TRBJ2-2; 11 positions agree with TRBD2. With 5 bases clipped from V and 6 bases from J, the junction kept 5 bases outside the gene matches. The CDR3 contains 15 residues. Per the germline V gene, CDR1 is MDHEN and CDR2 is SYDVKM. Here the CDR3 DNA reads TGTGCCAGCAGTCTCGTTAGCGGGGGGGCCGGGGAGCTGTTTTTT. Amino acids: CASSLVSGGAGELFF.

The chain combines TRBV6-5 with TRBJ1-2, with 11 bases identical to TRBD1. In germline, CDR1 is MNHEY, CDR2 SVGAGI. J gave up 7 bases and V 2 bases, and 3 bases lay outside the gene matches. This CDR3 is 14 amino acids long. The CDR3 reads CASSYGTGGSGYTF. Here the CDR3 DNA reads TGTGCCAGCAGTTACGGGACAGGGGGAAGTGGCTACACCTTC.

V gene TRBV7-9 combines with J gene TRBJ2-7, with D possibly TRBD1 on 6 matching bases. V lost 2 bases to trimming and J lost 3 bases, with 14 bases between them. The CDR3 is made up of 15 amino acids. The germline V gene has CDR1 SEHNR and CDR2 FQNEAQ (reference sequence). The CDR3, as DNA: TGTGCCAGCAGCTTATTAGCAGGGGCCCTCTACGAGCAGTACTTC. This encodes CASSLLAGALYEQYF. Full variable domain (outside the CDR3, taken from reference TRBV7-9 and TRBJ2-7): DTGVSQNPRHKITKRGQNVTFRCDPISEHNRLYWYRQTLGQGPEFLTYFQNEAQLEKSRLLSDRFSAERPKGSFSTLEIQRTEQGDSAMYLCASSLLAGALYEQYFGPGTRLTVT.

The chain couples TRBV5-1 to TRBJ2-2, with D possibly matching TRBD2 (5 bases). Germline loops: CDR1 SGHRS, CDR2 YFSETQ. Trimming cost V 1 base and J 7 bases, with 8 bases left between them. CDR3 length: 13 amino acids. The CDR3 protein is CASSLSGVGELFF. For the CDR3, the DNA is TGCGCCAGCAGCTTGTCCGGGGTCGGGGAGCTGTTTTTT.

The DNA of the CDR3 is TGTGCCAGCAGCTCCCAGGCGGGGGCTTCCTACGAGCAGTACTTC. This gives the protein CASSSQAGASYEQYF. The J gene is TRBJ2-7, the V gene TRBV9, with D perhaps TRBD2 (7 bases). This CDR3 has 15 amino acids. The V and J ends lost 4 bases and 1 base respectively, with 15 bases between them. The germline CDR1 and CDR2 sequences are SGDLS and YYNGEE.

The V call is TRBV18, the J call TRBJ1-6; 10 nucleotides match TRBD1. The germline V gene encodes CDR1 KGHSH and CDR2 LQKENI. With 5 bases clipped from V and 5 bases from J, the junction kept 6 bases outside the gene matches. This CDR3 contains 16 residues. Here the CDR3 reads CASSTTGGGNNSPLHF. CDR3 nucleotide sequence: TGTGCCAGCTCAACGACAGGGGGCGGCAATAATTCACCCCTCCACTTT.

This sequence joins TRBV7-9 and TRBJ2-7; the D gene is possibly TRBD1 (6 bases). Germline values: CDR1 SEHNR, CDR2 FQNEAQ (reference sequence). The V and J ends lost 5 bases and 2 bases respectively, with 13 bases between them. CDR3 size: 14 residues. The CDR3 region has the DNA TGTGCCAGCAGCCCGGGGACATCAGCCTACGAGCAGTACTTC. Encoded protein: CASSPGTSAYEQYF.

The rearrangement uses TRBV13 and TRBJ1-3; 9 positions agree with TRBD1. V lost 4 bases, J lost 0 bases, and 7 bases stayed unmatched. The CDR3 spans 17 residues. Germline CDR1 PRHDT, CDR2 FYEKMQ (reference sequence). As DNA, the CDR3 is TGTGCCAGCAGCTCCGGGACAGGGTCGTTCTCTGGAAACACCATATATTTT. Residues: CASSSGTGSFSGNTIYF.

The chain recombines TRBV7-8 with TRBJ1-5; possibly TRBD1 for D (5 bases). Germline CDR1 is SGHVS and CDR2 is FQNEAQ. Trimming removed 2 bases at V and 4 bases at J, with 12 bases between. The CDR3 has 15 amino acids. CDR3 coding DNA: TGTGCCAGCAGCTTACAGGGTGGGGGGAATCAGCCCCAGCATTTT. This sequence encodes CASSLQGGGNQPQHF.

This chain connects TRBV18 to TRBJ1-5; no reliable D call. V shed 2 bases and J shed 0 bases, with 5 bases lying between them. Germline values: CDR1 KGHSH, CDR2 LQKENI. The CDR3 is made up of 14 amino acids. The CDR3 loop is CASSPVNSNQPQHF. In nucleotides, the CDR3 is TGTGCCAGCTCACCAGTAAATAGCAATCAGCCCCAGCATTTT. The whole variable domain, remainder taken from reference TRBV18 and TRBJ1-5, is NAGVMQNPRHLVRRRGQEARLRCSPMKGHSHVYWYRQLPEEGLKFMVYLQKENIIDESGMPKERFSAEFPKEGPSILRIQQVVRGDSAAYFCASSPVNSNQPQHFGDGTRLSIL.

The gene calls are TRBV27 and TRBJ1-2, with D hard to call. The CDR3 contains 14 residues. Between the trimmed V and J ends, which lost 4 bases and 1 base, there was a span of 10 bases. The V gene's germline CDR1 is MNHEY and CDR2 SMNVEV (reference sequence). The CDR3 DNA reads as TGTGCCAGCAGTTCCCACGGGAGTAACTATGGCTACACCTTC. Encoded protein: CASSSHGSNYGYTF.

The genes are TRBV6-1 and TRBJ2-7; 9 nucleotides align to TRBD2. Germline trimming cut 4 bases from V and 3 bases from J; bases unmatched to any gene: 7. The CDR3 is 15 residues long. Germline V gene sequence: CDR1 MNHNS, CDR2 SASEGT. CDR3 sequence (DNA): TGTGCCAGCAGTGGCCCCCTAGCGGGGATCTACGAGCAGTACTTC. As protein: CASSGPLAGIYEQYF.

This clone was seen more than once but under ten times. V is TRBV6-5 and J is TRBJ1-2, with 9 bases fitting TRBD1. Germline lookup yields CDR1 MNHEY and CDR2 SVGAGI. Trimming removed 4 bases from V and 6 bases from J; junction bases left unmatched: 9. The CDR3 totals 15 residues. CDR3 bases: TGTGCCAGCAGTTCGAAGGGACAGGGAGTCGATGGCTACACCTTC. It specifies CASSSKGQGVDGYTF.

The rearrangement links TRBV6-6 to TRBJ2-5; 12 nucleotides line up with TRBD2. The CDR3 length is 16 residues. V shed 1 base and J 4 bases; nucleotides not matched to a gene: 4. The V gene's germline CDR1 is MNHNY and CDR2 SVGAGI (reference sequence). CDR3: CASSYWTTSGGETQYF. The DNA of the CDR3 is TGTGCCAGCAGTTACTGGACGACTAGCGGGGGAGAGACCCAGTACTTC.